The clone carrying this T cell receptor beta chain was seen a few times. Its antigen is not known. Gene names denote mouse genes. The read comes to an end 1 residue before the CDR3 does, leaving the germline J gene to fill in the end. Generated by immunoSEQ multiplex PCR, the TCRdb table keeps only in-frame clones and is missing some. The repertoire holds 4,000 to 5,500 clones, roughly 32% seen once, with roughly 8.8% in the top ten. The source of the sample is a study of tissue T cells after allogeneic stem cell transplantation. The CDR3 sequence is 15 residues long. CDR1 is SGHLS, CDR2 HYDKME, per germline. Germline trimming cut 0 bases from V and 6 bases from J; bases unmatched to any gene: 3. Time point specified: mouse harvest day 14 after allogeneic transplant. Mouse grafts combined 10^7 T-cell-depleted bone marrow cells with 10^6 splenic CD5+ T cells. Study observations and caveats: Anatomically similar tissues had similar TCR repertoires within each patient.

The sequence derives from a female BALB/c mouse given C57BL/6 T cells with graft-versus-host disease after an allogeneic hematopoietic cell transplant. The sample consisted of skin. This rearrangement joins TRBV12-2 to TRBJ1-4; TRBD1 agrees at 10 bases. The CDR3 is CASSLEDRGDERLFF. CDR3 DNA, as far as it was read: TGTGCCAGCTCTCTCGAGGACAGGGGGGACGAAAGATTATTT.